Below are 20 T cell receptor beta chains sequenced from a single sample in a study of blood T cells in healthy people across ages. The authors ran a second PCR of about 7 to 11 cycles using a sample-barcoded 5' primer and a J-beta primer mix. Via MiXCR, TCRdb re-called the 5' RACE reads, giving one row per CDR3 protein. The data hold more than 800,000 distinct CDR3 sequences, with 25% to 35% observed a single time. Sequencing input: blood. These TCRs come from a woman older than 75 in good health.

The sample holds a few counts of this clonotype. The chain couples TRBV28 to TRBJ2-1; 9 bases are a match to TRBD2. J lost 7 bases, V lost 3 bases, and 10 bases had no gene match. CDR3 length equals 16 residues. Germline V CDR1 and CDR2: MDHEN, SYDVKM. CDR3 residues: CASSFYGLAGRNEQFF. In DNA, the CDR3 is TGTGCCAGCAGTTTTTACGGCCTAGCGGGGAGGAATGAGCAGTTCTTC.

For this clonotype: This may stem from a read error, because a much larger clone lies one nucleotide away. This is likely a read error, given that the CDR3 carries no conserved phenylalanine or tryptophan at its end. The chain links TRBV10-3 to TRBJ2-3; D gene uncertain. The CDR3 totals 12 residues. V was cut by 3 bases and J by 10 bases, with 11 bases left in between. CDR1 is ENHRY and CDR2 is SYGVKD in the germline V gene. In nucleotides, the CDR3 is TGTGCCATCAGTGATGCCCCCTACTCGCAGTATTGT. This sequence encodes CAISDAPYSQYC.

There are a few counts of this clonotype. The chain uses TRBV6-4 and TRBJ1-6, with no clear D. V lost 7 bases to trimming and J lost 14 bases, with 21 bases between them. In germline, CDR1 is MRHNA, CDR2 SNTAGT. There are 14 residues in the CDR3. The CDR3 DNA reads TGTGCCAGCATTTGCCGGGTCTCCGTCGTATCCCTCCACTTT. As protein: CASICRVSVVSLHF.

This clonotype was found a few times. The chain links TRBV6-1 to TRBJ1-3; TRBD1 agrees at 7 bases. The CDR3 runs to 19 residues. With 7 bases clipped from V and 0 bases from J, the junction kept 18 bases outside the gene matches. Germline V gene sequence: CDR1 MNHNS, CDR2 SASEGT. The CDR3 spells CASTSGDRPDLGSGNTIYF. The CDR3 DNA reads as TGTGCCAGCACCTCGGGGGACAGACCCGATCTCGGCTCTGGAAACACCATATATTTT.

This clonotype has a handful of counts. The CDR3: CASSPTNRLIRHGYTF. DNA of the CDR3: TGCGCCAGCAGCCCTACCAACAGGCTCATCCGGCATGGCTACACCTTC. The V and J genes are TRBV5-1 and TRBJ1-2, with D maybe TRBD1 (5 bases). The CDR3 has 16 residues. V was trimmed by 4 bases and J by 6 bases, leaving 22 bases between them. CDR1 and CDR2 from the germline V gene are SGHRS and YFSETQ. Filled out from reference TRBV5-1 and TRBJ1-2, the complete variable domain reads KAGVTQTPRYLIKTRGQQVTLSCSPISGHRSVSWYQQTPGQGLQFLFEYFSETQRNKGNFPGRFSGRQFSNSRSEMNVSTLELGDSALYLCASSPTNRLIRHGYTFGSGTRLTVV.

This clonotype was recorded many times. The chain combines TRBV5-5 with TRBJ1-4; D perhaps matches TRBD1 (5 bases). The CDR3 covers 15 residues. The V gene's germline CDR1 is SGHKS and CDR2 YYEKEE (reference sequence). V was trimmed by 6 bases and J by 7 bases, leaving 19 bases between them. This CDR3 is CASNPGGGLGEKLFF. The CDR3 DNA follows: TGTGCCAGCAACCCCGGCGGGGGTCTGGGTGAAAAACTGTTTTTT. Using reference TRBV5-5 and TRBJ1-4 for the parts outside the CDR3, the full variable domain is DAGVTQSPTHLIKTRGQQVTLRCSPISGHKSVSWYQQVLGQGPQFIFQYYEKEERGRGNFPDRFSARQFPNYSSELNVNALLLGDSALYLCASNPGGGLGEKLFFGSGTQLSVL.

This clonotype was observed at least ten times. For the CDR3, the DNA is TGCGCCAGCAGCACCAACCAAGGGGATGAGCAGTTCTTC. This sequence encodes CASSTNQGDEQFF. The J gene is TRBJ2-1, the V gene TRBV5-1; the D gene is possibly TRBD1 (5 bases). Trimming took 4 bases from V and 8 from J, leaving 13 bases between them. The CDR3 length is 13 residues. Per germline, CDR1 SGHRS and CDR2 YFSETQ. The whole variable domain, remainder taken from reference TRBV5-1 and TRBJ2-1, is KAGVTQTPRYLIKTRGQQVTLSCSPISGHRSVSWYQQTPGQGLQFLFEYFSETQRNKGNFPGRFSGRQFSNSRSEMNVSTLELGDSALYLCASSTNQGDEQFFGPGTRLTVL.

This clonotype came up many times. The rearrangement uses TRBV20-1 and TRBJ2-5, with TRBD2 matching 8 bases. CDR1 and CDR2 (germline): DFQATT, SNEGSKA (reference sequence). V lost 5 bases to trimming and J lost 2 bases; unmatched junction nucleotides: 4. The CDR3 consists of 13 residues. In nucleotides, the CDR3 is TGCAGTGCTGGGGCGGGGGGACAAGAGACCCAGTACTTC. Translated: CSAGAGGQETQYF.

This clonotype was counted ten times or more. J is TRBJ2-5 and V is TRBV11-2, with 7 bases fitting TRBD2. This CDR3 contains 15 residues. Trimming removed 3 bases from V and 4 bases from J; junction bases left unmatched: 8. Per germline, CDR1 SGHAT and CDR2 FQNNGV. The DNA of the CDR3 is TGTGCCAGCAGCTTCAATCCGACTAGCTCAGAGACCCAGTACTTC. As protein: CASSFNPTSSETQYF.

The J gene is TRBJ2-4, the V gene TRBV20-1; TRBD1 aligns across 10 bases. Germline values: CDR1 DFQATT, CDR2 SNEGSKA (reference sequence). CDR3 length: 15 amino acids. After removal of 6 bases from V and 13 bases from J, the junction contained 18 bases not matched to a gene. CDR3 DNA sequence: TGCAGTGCCAGTGGGGGACAGGGGTTTTCGAGGGACCAGTACTTC. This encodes CSASGGQGFSRDQYF.

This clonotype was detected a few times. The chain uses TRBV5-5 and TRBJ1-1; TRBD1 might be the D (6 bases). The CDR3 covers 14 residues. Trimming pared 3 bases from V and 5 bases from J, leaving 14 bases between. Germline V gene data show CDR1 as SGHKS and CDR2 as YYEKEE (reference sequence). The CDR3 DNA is TGTGCCAGCAGCTCGGCGGGGGGCTGGACTGAAGCTTTCTTT. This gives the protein CASSSAGGWTEAFF.

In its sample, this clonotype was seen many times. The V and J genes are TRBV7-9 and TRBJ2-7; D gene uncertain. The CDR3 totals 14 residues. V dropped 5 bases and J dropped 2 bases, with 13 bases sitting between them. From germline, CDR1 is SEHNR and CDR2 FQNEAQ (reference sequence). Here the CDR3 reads CASSPIHEAYEQYF. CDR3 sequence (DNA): TGTGCCAGCAGCCCCATCCATGAGGCCTACGAGCAGTACTTC.

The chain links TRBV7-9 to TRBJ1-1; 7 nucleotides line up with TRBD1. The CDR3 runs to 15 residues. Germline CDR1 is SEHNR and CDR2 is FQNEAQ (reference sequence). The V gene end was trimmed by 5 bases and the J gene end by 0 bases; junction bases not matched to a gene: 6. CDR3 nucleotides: TGTGCCAGCAGCCCAGGGGGAGCCTTGAACACTGAAGCTTTCTTT. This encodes CASSPGGALNTEAFF. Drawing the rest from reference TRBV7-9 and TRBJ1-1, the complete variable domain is DTGVSQNPRHKITKRGQNVTFRCDPISEHNRLYWYRQTLGQGPEFLTYFQNEAQLEKSRLLSDRFSAERPKGSFSTLEIQRTEQGDSAMYLCASSPGGALNTEAFFGQGTRLTVV.

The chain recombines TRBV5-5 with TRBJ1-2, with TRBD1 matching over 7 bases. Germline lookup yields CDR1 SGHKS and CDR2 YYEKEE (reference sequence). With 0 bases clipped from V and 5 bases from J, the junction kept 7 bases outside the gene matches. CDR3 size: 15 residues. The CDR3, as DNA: TGTGCCAGCAGCTTGGGAGGGACAGAGGATTATGGCTACACCTTC. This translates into CASSLGGTEDYGYTF.

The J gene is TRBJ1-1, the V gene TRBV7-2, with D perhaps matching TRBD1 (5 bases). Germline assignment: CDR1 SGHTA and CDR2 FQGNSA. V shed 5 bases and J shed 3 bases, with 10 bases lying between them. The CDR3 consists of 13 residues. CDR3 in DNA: TGTGCCAGCAGCACCCGACAGCACACTGAAGCTTTCTTT. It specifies CASSTRQHTEAFF.

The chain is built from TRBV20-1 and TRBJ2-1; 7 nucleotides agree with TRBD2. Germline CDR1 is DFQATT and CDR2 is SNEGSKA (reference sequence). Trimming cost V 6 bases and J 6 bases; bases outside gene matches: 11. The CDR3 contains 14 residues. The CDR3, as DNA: TGCAGTGCCCTGGCAGGGTCGGGAGGCAATGAGCAGTTCTTC. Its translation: CSALAGSGGNEQFF.

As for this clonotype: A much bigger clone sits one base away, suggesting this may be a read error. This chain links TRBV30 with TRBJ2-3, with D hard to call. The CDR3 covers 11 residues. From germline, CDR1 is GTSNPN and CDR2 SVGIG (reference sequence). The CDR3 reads CARSGPDTQYF. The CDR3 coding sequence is TGTGCCCGGAGTGGACCCGATACGCAGTATTTT.

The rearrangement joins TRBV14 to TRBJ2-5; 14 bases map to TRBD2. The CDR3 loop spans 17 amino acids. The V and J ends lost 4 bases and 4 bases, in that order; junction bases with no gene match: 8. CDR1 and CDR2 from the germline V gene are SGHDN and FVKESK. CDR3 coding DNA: TGTGCCAGCAGCCGTAGTCGCGGACTAGCGGGGGGAGAGACCCAGTACTTC. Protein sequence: CASSRSRGLAGGETQYF.

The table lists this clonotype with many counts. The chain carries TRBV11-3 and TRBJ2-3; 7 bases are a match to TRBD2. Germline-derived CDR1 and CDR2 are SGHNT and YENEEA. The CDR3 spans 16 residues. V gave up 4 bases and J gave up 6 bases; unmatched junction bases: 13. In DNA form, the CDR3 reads TGTGCCAGCAGCTATAGCGGGCCCGACCCATATGATACGCAGTATTTT. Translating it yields CASSYSGPDPYDTQYF.

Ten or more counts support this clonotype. In DNA, the CDR3 is TGTGCCAGCACGGCCCAGGGGGCCATTGGCAATGAGCAGTTCTTC. Protein product: CASTAQGAIGNEQFF. V and J are TRBV12-3 or TRBV12-4 and TRBJ2-1, with TRBD1 matching over 8 bases. The CDR3 sequence is 15 residues long. The V segment lost 7 bases and the J segment 6 bases; nucleotides outside the gene matches: 11.